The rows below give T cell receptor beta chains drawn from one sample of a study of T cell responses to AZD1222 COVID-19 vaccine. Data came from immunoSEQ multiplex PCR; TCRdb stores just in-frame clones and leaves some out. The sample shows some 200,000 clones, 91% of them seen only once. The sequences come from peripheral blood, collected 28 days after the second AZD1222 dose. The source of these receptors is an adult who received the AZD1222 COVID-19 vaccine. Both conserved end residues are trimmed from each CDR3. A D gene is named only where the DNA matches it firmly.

cdr3_aa: ASSPVLGEKLF; v_call: TRBV5-5; d_call: NA; j_call: TRBJ1-4
cdr3_aa: ASSRSGFVSSYNSPLH; v_call: TRBV5-8; d_call: NA; j_call: TRBJ1-6
cdr3_aa: AWSMRADSPLH; v_call: TRBV30; d_call: NA; j_call: TRBJ1-6
cdr3_aa: ASSATWGTENTEAF; v_call: TRBV6-4; d_call: NA; j_call: TRBJ1-1
cdr3_aa: ASSLMASAADTQY; v_call: TRBV5-1; d_call: NA; j_call: TRBJ2-3
cdr3_aa: ASRLAGGTDTQY; v_call: TRBV28; d_call: TRBD2; j_call: TRBJ2-3
cdr3_aa: ASSSWTENTEAF; v_call: TRBV7-2; d_call: NA; j_call: TRBJ1-1
cdr3_aa: ASSLASRYEQY; v_call: TRBV11-1; d_call: NA; j_call: TRBJ2-7
cdr3_aa: ASSYGAGSSYNEQF; v_call: TRBV6-2/TRBV6-3; d_call: NA; j_call: TRBJ2-1
cdr3_aa: ASSYRQSSYNEQF; v_call: TRBV5-6; d_call: NA; j_call: TRBJ2-1
cdr3_aa: ASSSEGDTQY; v_call: TRBV27; d_call: NA; j_call: TRBJ2-3
cdr3_aa: ASSPTLAGVATDTQY; v_call: TRBV28; d_call: TRBD2; j_call: TRBJ2-3
cdr3_aa: ASSLWDKGEKLF; v_call: TRBV28; d_call: NA; j_call: TRBJ1-4
cdr3_aa: ASSKPSGGSYEQY; v_call: TRBV6-5; d_call: TRBD2; j_call: TRBJ2-7
cdr3_aa: ASSLSPSRGELF; v_call: TRBV27; d_call: NA; j_call: TRBJ2-2
cdr3_aa: ASSYGTGGKTEAF; v_call: TRBV6-6; d_call: TRBD1; j_call: TRBJ1-1